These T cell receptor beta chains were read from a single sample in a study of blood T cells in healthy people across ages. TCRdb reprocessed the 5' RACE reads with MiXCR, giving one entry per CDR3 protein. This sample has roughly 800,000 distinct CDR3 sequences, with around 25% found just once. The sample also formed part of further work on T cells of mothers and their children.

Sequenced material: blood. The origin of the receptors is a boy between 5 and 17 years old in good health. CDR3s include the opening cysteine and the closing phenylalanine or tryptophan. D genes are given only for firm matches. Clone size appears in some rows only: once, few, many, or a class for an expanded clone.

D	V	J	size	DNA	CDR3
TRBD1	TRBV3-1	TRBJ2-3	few	TGTGCCAGCAGCCAAGATCAGGCAGGGGGATATACGCAGTATTTT	CASSQDQAGGYTQYF
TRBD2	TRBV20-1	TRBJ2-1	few	TGCAGTGCCATCAAGCGGGGGGGCTACAATGAGCAGTTCTTC	CSAIKRGGYNEQFF
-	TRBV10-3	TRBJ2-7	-	TGTGCCATCAGTGGGAAGACAGGGAGGAACGAGCAGTACTTC	CAISGKTGRNEQYF
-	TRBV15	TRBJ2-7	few	TGTGCCACCAGCAGAGGGGACTTGCCCTACGAGCAGTACTTC	CATSRGDLPYEQYF
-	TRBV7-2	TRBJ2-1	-	TGTGCCAGCAGCTTAGCGGAAGAGCAGTTCTTC	CASSLAEEQFF
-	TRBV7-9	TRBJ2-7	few	TGTGCCAGCAGCTTAGCCTCCGTAGTTAACGAGCAGTACTTC	CASSLASVVNEQYF
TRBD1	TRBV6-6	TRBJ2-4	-	TGTGCCAGTGGACAGGGAAGAGCCAAAAACATTCAGTACTTC	CASGQGRAKNIQYF
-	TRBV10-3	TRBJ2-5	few	TGTGCCATCAGCCTCGACACCGACCAAGAGACCCAGTACTTC	CAISLDTDQETQYF
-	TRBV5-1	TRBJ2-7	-	TGCGCCAGCAGCTTGAATGGGAGATCCTACGAGCAGTACTTC	CASSLNGRSYEQYF
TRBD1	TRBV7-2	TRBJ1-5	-	TGTGCCAGCAGCCCAATACAGGGGGTTAATCAGCCCCAGCATTTT	CASSPIQGVNQPQHF
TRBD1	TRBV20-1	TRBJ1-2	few	TGCAGTGCGGTTAACAGGGGGTTTAATGGCTACACCTTC	CSAVNRGFNGYTF
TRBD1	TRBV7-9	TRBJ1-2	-	TGTGCCAGCAGCCTACTTAGGGACAGGGGAAAAAGTGGCTACACCTTC	CASSLLRDRGKSGYTF
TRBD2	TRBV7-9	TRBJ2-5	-	TGTGCCAGCAGCCCGACCGCTCTAGCGGGGGGGCAGGAGACCCAGTACTTC	CASSPTALAGGQETQYF
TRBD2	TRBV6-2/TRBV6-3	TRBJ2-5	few	TGTGCCAGCACTGGTGGAGCGGGGGGGCCCTCGCCCCAAGAGACCCAGTACTTC	CASTGGAGGPSPQETQYF
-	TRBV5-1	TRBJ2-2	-	TGCGCCAGCAGCTTGGGGCTAGGGATGAACACCGGGGAGCTGTTTTTT	CASSLGLGMNTGELFF
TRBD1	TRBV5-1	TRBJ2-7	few	TGCGCCAGCAGTTTTACAGGGGGCCAGGCCTACGAGCAGTACTTC	CASSFTGGQAYEQYF
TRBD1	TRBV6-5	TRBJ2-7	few	TGTGCCAGCAGTTACCGGGACAGTCTTTACGAGCAGTACTTC	CASSYRDSLYEQYF
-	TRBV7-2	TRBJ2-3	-	TGTGCCAGCAGTTGGACGGGGGCTAGCACAGATACGCAGTATTTT	CASSWTGASTDTQYF
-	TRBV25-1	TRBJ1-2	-	TGTGCCAGCAGTTCCAACCGGGCAACGGGGGGCTACACCTTC	CASSSNRATGGYTF
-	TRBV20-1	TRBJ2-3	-	TGCAGTGCTAGAGTCGGGTTGTTTAGCACAGATACGCAGTATTTT	CSARVGLFSTDTQYF
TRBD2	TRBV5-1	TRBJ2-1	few	TGCGCCAGCAGCTTGAAGGGAGCGGGGGGGTATTACAATGAGCAGTTCTTC	CASSLKGAGGYYNEQFF
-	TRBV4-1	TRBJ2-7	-	TGCGCCAGCAGCCAAGGAATCGGACAGGAGCCCAGTCGGGGGTACGAGCAGTACTTC	CASSQGIGQEPSRGYEQYF
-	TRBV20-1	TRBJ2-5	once	TGCAGTGCTAGAATGGGGGGCCAGGTGGAGACCCAGTACTTC	CSARMGGQVETQYF
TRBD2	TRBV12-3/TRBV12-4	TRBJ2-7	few	TGTGCCAGCAGTTTCGGTACTAGCGGGGGGTCCTACGAGCAGTACTTC	CASSFGTSGGSYEQYF
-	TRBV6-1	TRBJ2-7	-	TGTGCCAGCAGCGCCGGGACGCCATCCCCGAAGCAGTACTTC	CASSAGTPSPKQYF
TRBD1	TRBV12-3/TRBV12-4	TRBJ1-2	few	TGTGCCAGCACCTCGACAGGGAGCTATGGCTACACCTTC	CASTSTGSYGYTF
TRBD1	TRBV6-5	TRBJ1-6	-	TGTGCCAGCAGTTATGACCACAGGGGGAATTCACCCCTCCACTTT	CASSYDHRGNSPLHF
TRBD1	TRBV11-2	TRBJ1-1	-	TGTGCCAGCAGCTTAGATTTTGCAGGGGGAGCTGAAGCTTTCTTT	CASSLDFAGGAEAFF
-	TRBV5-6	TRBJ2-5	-	TGTGCCAGCAGCGTGGGCTTCGAGACCCAGTACTTC	CASSVGFETQYF
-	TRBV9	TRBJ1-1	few	TGTGCCAGCAGCGTAGCTCTGGGCACTGAAGCTTTCTTT	CASSVALGTEAFF
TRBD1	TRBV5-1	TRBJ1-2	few	TGCGCCAGCAGCGTGCTCGGAGACAGGGGGCTGGGCTACACCTTC	CASSVLGDRGLGYTF
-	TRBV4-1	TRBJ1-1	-	TGCGCCAACAGCCGAGGGGGGACTGAAGCTTTCTTT	CANSRGGTEAFF
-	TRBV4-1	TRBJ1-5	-	TGCGCCGCTGGGGGGGGGCCCCAGCATTTT	CAAGGGPQHF
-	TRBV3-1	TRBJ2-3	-	TGTGCCAGCAGCCAAGATCGGGGTACGAAGGATACGCAGTATTTT	CASSQDRGTKDTQYF
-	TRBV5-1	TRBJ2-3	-	TGCGCCAGCAGCCCCCCGACTGACAATACGCAGTATTTT	CASSPPTDNTQYF
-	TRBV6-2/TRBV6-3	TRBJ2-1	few	TGTGCCAGCACCAAGGGGGGAGTCTACAATGAGCAGTTCTTC	CASTKGGVYNEQFF
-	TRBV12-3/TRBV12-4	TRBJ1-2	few	TGTGCCAGCAGCTCCCTTGGCTACACCTTC	CASSSLGYTF
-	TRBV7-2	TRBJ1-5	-	TGTGCCAGCAGCGTCAACCGGGACATTAATCAGCCCCAGCATTTT	CASSVNRDINQPQHF
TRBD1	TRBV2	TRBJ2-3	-	TGTGCCGGCAGTGAAGCGCGGACAGGATTAAATGATACGCAGTATTTT	CAGSEARTGLNDTQYF
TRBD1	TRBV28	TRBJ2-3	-	TGTGCCAGCAGTACCGGGGCAGGGGGTACCGATACGCAGTATTTT	CASSTGAGGTDTQYF
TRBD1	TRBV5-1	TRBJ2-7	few	TGCGCCAGCAGCTTTGGGGACAGACACTACGAGCAGTACTTC	CASSFGDRHYEQYF
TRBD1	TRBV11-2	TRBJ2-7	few	TGTGCCAGCAGCTTAGAAGCCTCCGGACAGGGGGTCCCCTACGAGCAGTACTTC	CASSLEASGQGVPYEQYF
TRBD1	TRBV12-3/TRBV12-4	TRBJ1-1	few	TGTGCCAGCAGTCCTGGGGGACAGTTAATCGCTGAAGCTTTCTTT	CASSPGGQLIAEAFF
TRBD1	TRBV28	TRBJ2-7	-	TGTGCCAGCAGCCTCCCAACGGGACAGGGAACCTACGAGCAGTACTTC	CASSLPTGQGTYEQYF
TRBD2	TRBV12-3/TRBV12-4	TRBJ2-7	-	TGTGCCAGCAGCTCAACTAGCGGACTTGGGGACGAGCAGTACTTC	CASSSTSGLGDEQYF
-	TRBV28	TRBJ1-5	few	TGTGCCAGCAGTTTAAGAATAAGCAATCAGCCCCAGCATTTT	CASSLRISNQPQHF
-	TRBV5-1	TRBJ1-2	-	TGCGCCATCCATACAGGGAATGGCTACACCTTC	CAIHTGNGYTF
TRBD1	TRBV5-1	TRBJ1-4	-	TGCGCCAGCAGCTTGGTGGCAGGGGGCGTGAGAGAAAAACTGTTTTTT	CASSLVAGGVREKLFF
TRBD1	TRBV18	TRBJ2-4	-	TGTGCCAGCTCACCGGGGGCGACAGGGACAGGGGGCAACATTCAGTACTTC	CASSPGATGTGGNIQYF
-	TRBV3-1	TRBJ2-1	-	TGTGCCAGCGGGGTCGGGGCGGTGTTCTTC	CASGVGAVFF